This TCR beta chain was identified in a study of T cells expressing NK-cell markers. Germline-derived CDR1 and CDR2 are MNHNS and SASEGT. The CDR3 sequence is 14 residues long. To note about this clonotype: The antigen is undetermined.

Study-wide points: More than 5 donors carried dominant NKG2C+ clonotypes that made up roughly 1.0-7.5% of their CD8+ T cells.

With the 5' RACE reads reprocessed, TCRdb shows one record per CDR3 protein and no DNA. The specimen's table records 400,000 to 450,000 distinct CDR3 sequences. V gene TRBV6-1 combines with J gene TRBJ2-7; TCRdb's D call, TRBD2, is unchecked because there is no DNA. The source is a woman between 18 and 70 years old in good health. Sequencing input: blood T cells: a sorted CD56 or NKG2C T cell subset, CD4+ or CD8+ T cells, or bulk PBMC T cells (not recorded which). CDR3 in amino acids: CASSGGLLSYEQYF.